This T cell receptor beta chain derives from a study of cytomegalovirus exposure and HLA in healthy donors (dated by TCRdb to the late 2010s). Concerning the study at large: An earlier analysis of several hundred of the donors reported about 250 Gb of sequence data and 100 million to 140 million unique TCR beta sequences from about 180 million T cells. In the later analysis, no new phenotypic data were used to find candidate immune exposures; instead, reliance was placed on TCR beta sequences and their occurrence across donors. Every repertoire in the discovery cohort had been generated on one and the same sequencing platform. The study was designed to test whether signatures of past pathogen exposure could be identified by cataloging public T cell receptors. Typing coverage differed by locus: A, B, C, DRB1 and DQB1 were typed in roughly 629-630 donors, DQA1 in approximately 520, DPA1 in some 570, and DPB1 in approximately 450. To predict cytomegalovirus infection status, the study combined high-throughput TCR immunosequencing, statistical association of individual TCRs with disease status, and machine learning. An earlier analysis of about 600 of the donors used high-throughput TCR beta sequencing to judge whether each TCR beta V gene segment behaved as functional or pseudogenic. Along with the roughly 670-subject first cohort, a separate validation cohort of over 90 different subjects was used. Roughly five DR-DQ haplotypes were handled as single units for association and clustering, since linkage in the cohort was strong. Donor age, sex, ethnicity and CMV serostatus were collected together with the repertoire data. HLA typing included class I and class II loci at four-digit resolution. The study used immunosequencing to profile the T cell repertoires of several hundred subjects and linked those repertoires to cytomegalovirus serostatus. In a later analysis, previously published TCR beta repertoires from more than 500 donors were re-analyzed and high-resolution HLA genotyping was added so that TCR occurrence patterns could be studied. An early release that covered approximately 600 HLA-typed donors contained about 300 gigabases of sequencing data and around 80 million unique TCR sequences. Of the 300 to 400 genotyped donors, over 65% fell in the genetic ancestry cluster associated with self-reported Caucasian donors. Across around 400 genotyped donors of the cohort, an average of approximately 200,000 unique TCR beta nucleotide sequences per donor were sequenced, and approximately 17% of those sequences were non-productive. In a later genetic analysis, genome-wide SNP genotypes for about three fifths of the roughly 670 donors were used, and that subset was treated as a discovery cohort.

CDR3 length: 17 amino acids, cysteine to phenylalanine. The CDR3 DNA has 51 bases and is translated from base 1. Per the germline V gene, LGHNA is the CDR1 and YNFKEQ is the CDR2. At the junction V is shortened by 4 bases and J by 10 bases, with 26 bases in between. General study outcomes and caveats: Correlated functional status among segregating V segments might be attributable to linkage disequilibrium, but an unknown experimental factor could not be ruled out. Because counts were too low, fewer than 20 rarely observed V segments, including chromosome 9 orphons, were excluded from the earlier analysis of 587 of the donors. At a false discovery rate of 0.05, a later analysis linked 16,951 TCR beta sequences to specific HLA alleles. The 87-base-pair reads could not distinguish some IMGT-functional V segments, including TRBV6-2 and TRBV6-3, so those segments were excluded. HLA typing was unavailable for some donors at each locus, so association tests used only the typed subset. A cluster of highly shared sequence variants was judged likely to represent a technical artifact of the sequencing pipeline. Across donors, most TCR sequences were observed very rarely, whereas some public TCRs were present in many individuals. The authors suggested that the approach could potentially be extended to other disease states and immunological phenotypes. Only TCR beta chains were sequenced in this cohort, and the absence of alpha or paired-chain data limited detectable features. According to a later analysis, parvovirus B19, influenza, CMV and Epstein-Barr virus appeared linked to several top co-occurrence clusters. In a later genetic analysis, a missense DCLRE1C variant was associated with V-gene and J-gene trimming of TCR beta chains, and the association was replicated in an independent cohort. The classifier was reported to diagnose cytomegalovirus status with high specificity and sensitivity in both the original cohort and the validation cohort. According to a later analysis, TCR association rates differed among HLA loci, with DRB1 alleles showing the most associated TCRs and HLA-C alleles showing the fewest. A later analysis found that HLA-associated TCR beta chains were more clonally expanded and had lower generation probabilities than equally common non-associated chains. A further reported finding was that TCR beta sequences accurately predicted the HLA-A and HLA-B alleles for most subjects in the first cohort. The study gave a list of 150 to 200 TCR beta chains associated with cytomegalovirus. In an earlier analysis of more than 450 of the donors, most TCR beta V segments were observed in productive rearrangements about 87% or about 30% of the time, broadly matching IMGT annotations. A few of the identified cytomegalovirus-associated TCR beta chains were confirmed in vitro to be specific for cytomegalovirus antigens. CMV serostatus was the only immune exposure information available for the cohort. According to a later analysis, most CMV-associated TCR beta chains appeared to be HLA-restricted, and the HLA associations seemed to be driven largely by CMV exposure. Presence/absence analyses assumed roughly uniform sequencing depth across donors, an assumption that may not hold. When HLA alleles, especially DR and DQ, strongly co-occurred, TCR associations were difficult to assign to individual alleles. According to a later genetic analysis, donors in an Asian-associated ancestry cluster had fewer N-insertions in productive TCRs than the approximately 670-donor mean.

Libraries were constructed by the immunoSEQ multiplex PCR assay. For the multiplex PCR, a mixture combining 60 forward primers for TCR Vbeta segments and 13 reverse primers for TCR Jbeta segments was used. Amplification of the CDR3 region of rearranged TCR beta genes was performed with a multiplex PCR assay on genomic DNA. On the Illumina HiSeq System, the amplified TCR beta libraries were sequenced as 87-base-pair reads. The authors' pipeline ran thus. In a later analysis, tens of millions of unique TCR beta chains were counted across the 500 to 850 repertoires, and roughly 11 million of these chains were shared by at least two donors. Raw reads were error-corrected and collapsed into unique sequences by a nearest-neighbor algorithm in which closely related sequences were merged to remove PCR and sequencing errors. Alignment of CDR3 sequences to IMGT reference sequences was used to assign V, D and J gene segments. For a sequence to be retained, a match of at least six nucleotides was required to both a V gene segment and a J gene segment. A rearrangement counted as productive if the CDR3 had no stop codons and remained in frame with V and J, and every other rearrangement counted as non-productive. Following IMGT convention, CDR3 was defined as the stretch from the second conserved V-encoded cysteine to the conserved J-encoded phenylalanine. In an earlier analysis of just under 600 of the donors, sequences lacking an unambiguous match to a single V gene segment were excluded. An earlier analysis of several hundred of the donors called V segments functional above 56.7% productive rearrangements and segregating when the between-donor standard deviation exceeded 5%. A statistical classification framework was built to diagnose cytomegalovirus status from the catalog of TCR beta chain sequences. In a later analysis, V and J genes were assigned by comparing TCR nucleotide sequences against IMGT/GENE-DB human TR gene sequences. In a later analysis, CDR3 sequences and most-parsimonious VDJ recombination scenarios were assigned using the TCRdist pipeline. In a later analysis, each TCR beta chain was defined by its CDR3 amino acid sequence together with its V-gene family, and reads without a unique V-gene family were excluded. In a later analysis, approximately 640 highly shared, low-generation-probability nucleotide sequences were removed to address suspected cross-contamination and a sequencing artifact. For each public chain, a later analysis derived a clonal expansion index from normalized ranks of inferred template counts within each repertoire. In a later analysis, generation probabilities were computed using a VDJ recombination model fitted to out-of-frame rearrangements, and the results were checked against IGoR. In a later analysis, TCR-TCR, TCR-HLA and TCR-CMV co-occurrence was scored with hypergeometric tests, and a repertoire-size bias correction was applied to TCR pairs. A later analysis estimated false discovery rates by permuting HLA or CMV assignments 20 times. In a later analysis, co-occurring TCRs were grouped with DBSCAN, and TCRdist sequence similarity was added when clustering was performed within HLA-allele-positive subsets. For co-occurrence clustering, repertoires with fewer than 30,000 or more than 120,000 public chains were excluded, along with a handful of repertoires with anomalous nucleotide sharing. TCRdb carries this immuneACCESS record with in-frame sequences only. Its versions omit some clonotypes, under half of them owing to an unresolved V gene in the studies checked, with the rest unexplained. That table supplies the V and J calls and clone size; D and trimming were determined from the DNA. The sample table holds over 100,000 clones, of which around 84% were seen once. The leading ten clones occupy 3.3% of the sample.

The cohort comprised several hundred healthy bone marrow donors. Cohort members were all nominally healthy when sampled, although unrecorded immune exposures were likely present. The donor was CMV seropositive and was included in the group of approximately 310 seropositive cohort members. A peripheral blood sample was collected from each donor, and TCR beta sequencing was performed on peripheral blood mononuclear cells. Genomic DNA was extracted from the blood cell samples with the Qiagen DNeasy Blood Extraction Kit. With respect to this clone: Which antigen it targets is not known. Base qualities are not recorded, but no much larger clone differs from it by a single base.

Sequenced input: PBMCs. In this chain, TRBV4-2 is recombined with TRBJ2-1; the D gene is possibly TRBD1, with 6 bases matching. The receptor's source is a woman in her 30s in good health and CMV-seropositive. The DNA sequence is as follows: TGTGCCAGCAGCCTACCATTTTCATACAGGGAAATAGGCGAGCAGTTCTTC. Protein translation: CASSLPFSYREIGEQFF.